These 30 T cell receptor beta chains came from one sample sequenced in a study of blood T cell repertoires in COVID-19. The assay was immunoSEQ multiplex PCR, and TCRdb's table has in-frame clones only and misses some. The data show 75,000 to 95,000 clones, about nine tenths seen once. Sequenced: peripheral blood. The source is a human donor in a cohort sampled during active COVID-19.

V is TRBV19 and J is TRBJ2-2; 13 bases are shared with TRBD2. The CDR3 runs 18 residues. Per germline, CDR1 LNHDA and CDR2 SQIVND (reference sequence). The V gene end was trimmed by 7 bases and the J gene end by 0 bases; junction bases not matched to a gene: 8. CDR3 bases: TGTGCCAGTACTCCGGGACTAGCGGGAATAACGAACACCGGGGAGCTGTTTTTT. Protein product: CASTPGLAGITNTGELFF.

The chain links TRBV11-2 to TRBJ1-2; 7 bases are a match to TRBD1. After removal of 5 bases from V and 0 bases from J, the junction contained 18 bases not matched to a gene. The CDR3 has 19 amino acids. The germline CDR1 and CDR2 sequences are SGHAT and FQNNGV. This chain's CDR3 is CASSPTGPDAFRANYGYTF. The CDR3 region has the DNA TGTGCCAGCAGCCCGACAGGGCCGGACGCGTTTCGAGCTAACTATGGCTACACCTTC.

The rearrangement links TRBV6-5 to TRBJ2-7; D may be TRBD2 (6 bases). The germline V gene has CDR1 MNHEY and CDR2 SVGAGI. The CDR3 has 12 amino acids. V gave up 6 bases and J gave up 2 bases, with 8 bases separating them. The DNA of the CDR3 is TGTGCCAGCAGCGGGAGAGCCTACGAGCAGTACTTC. Translating gives CASSGRAYEQYF.

The chain joins TRBV6-5 to TRBJ1-5; 9 nucleotides agree with TRBD1. This CDR3 contains 15 residues. The germline V gene encodes CDR1 MNHEY and CDR2 SVGAGI. V shed 6 bases and J 4 bases; nucleotides not matched to a gene: 7. Here the CDR3 reads CASSPDRGRNQPQHF. CDR3 nucleotide sequence: TGTGCCAGCAGCCCCGACAGGGGGAGGAATCAGCCCCAGCATTTT.

The chain is built from TRBV30 and TRBJ1-1; D unresolved. From germline, CDR1 is GTSNPN and CDR2 SVGIG (reference sequence). V was trimmed by 2 bases and J by 8 bases, leaving 12 bases between them. This CDR3 is 12 amino acids long. The DNA of the CDR3 is TGTGCCTGGAGTCTTCAAAGACTCGAAGCTTTCTTT. Encoded protein: CAWSLQRLEAFF.

This chain uses TRBV7-9 with TRBJ2-1; 12 positions agree with TRBD2. V was clipped by 3 bases and J by 7 bases; unmatched bases: 4. The CDR3 runs to 15 residues. CDR1 is SEHNR and CDR2 is FQNEAQ in the germline V gene (reference sequence). CDR3 bases: TGTGCCAGCAGCTTGGGACTAGCGGGTATAAATGAGCAGTTCTTC. Its protein product is CASSLGLAGINEQFF.

This chain uses TRBV6-5 with TRBJ1-1; no firm D call. The germline V and J ends were trimmed by 2 bases and 3 bases, with 7 bases remaining between them. Germline CDR1 and CDR2: MNHEY and SVGAGI. The CDR3 extends over 13 amino acids. The chain's CDR3 is CASSYGRDTEAFF. The CDR3 nucleotides are TGTGCCAGCAGTTACGGGCGGGACACTGAAGCTTTCTTT.

The rearrangement uses TRBV24-1 and TRBJ1-5; 8 bases fit TRBD1. Germline CDR1 is KGHDR and CDR2 is SFDVKD. The CDR3 covers 15 residues. V lost 3 bases, J lost 11 bases, and 11 bases stayed unmatched. The chain's CDR3 is CATSDGDRRAGTQHF. CDR3 coding DNA: TGTGCCACCAGTGATGGGGACAGGCGGGCTGGGACCCAGCATTTT.

The chain joins TRBV19 to TRBJ2-7; 10 positions agree with TRBD1. The V gene's germline CDR1 is LNHDA and CDR2 SQIVND (reference sequence). With V trimmed by 5 bases and J by 3 bases, 7 bases remained unmatched. This CDR3 has 15 amino acids. The CDR3 coding sequence is TGTGCCAGTAGTTCCGGGACAGGGGTTTTCTACGAGCAGTACTTC. This sequence encodes CASSSGTGVFYEQYF.

CDR3 sequence: CASSFQPGSFGELFF. The CDR3 DNA reads as TGTGCCAGCAGTTTTCAGCCGGGAAGTTTCGGGGAGCTGTTTTTT. This sequence joins TRBV27 and TRBJ2-2, with D maybe TRBD2 (5 bases). V was pared by 3 bases and J by 7 bases, with 15 bases between. Germline CDR1 MNHEY, CDR2 SMNVEV (reference sequence). The CDR3 has 15 amino acids.

This chain connects TRBV7-8 to TRBJ1-4; D remains ambiguous. The length of the CDR3 is 16 residues. V lost 1 base and J 3 bases, leaving 12 bases between the germline ends. The germline gives CDR1 SGHVS, CDR2 FQNEAQ. The DNA of the CDR3 is TGTGCCAGCAGCTTAGGAGCGACGGTTTCTAATGAAAAACTGTTTTTT. Its translation is CASSLGATVSNEKLFF.

This clone occurred a few times. The chain joins TRBV5-4 to TRBJ1-2; 8 nucleotides match TRBD1. The CDR3 totals 15 residues. Germline loops: CDR1 SGHNT, CDR2 YYREEE (reference sequence). The V segment lost 6 bases and the J segment 7 bases; nucleotides outside the gene matches: 14. This CDR3 is CASTDVPTGDAGYTF. CDR3 nucleotides: TGTGCCAGCACCGACGTACCGACAGGGGATGCTGGCTACACCTTC. Full variable domain (outside the CDR3, taken from reference TRBV5-4 and TRBJ1-2): ETGVTQSPTHLIKTRGQQVTLRCSSQSGHNTVSWYQQALGQGPQFIFQYYREEENGRGNFPPRFSGLQFPNYSSELNVNALELDDSALYLCASTDVPTGDAGYTFGSGTRLTVV.

The chain employs TRBV6-5 and TRBJ1-5; D might be TRBD1 (5 bases). Germline V gene data show CDR1 as MNHEY and CDR2 as SVGAGI. This CDR3 is 13 amino acids long. Trimming left V 8 bases short and J 0 bases short, with 8 bases between. The CDR3 sequence: CASRGGSNQPQHF. For the CDR3, the DNA is TGTGCCAGCCGCGGGGGTAGCAATCAGCCCCAGCATTTT.

CDR3 loop: CASSLAGIAGEGAGELFF. DNA for the CDR3: TGCGCCAGCAGCTTGGCCGGGATTGCGGGTGAGGGCGCCGGGGAGCTGTTTTTT. This chain joins TRBV5-1 and TRBJ2-2; perhaps TRBD2 as D (5 bases). V gave up 0 bases and J gave up 6 bases, with 21 bases separating them. The CDR3 totals 18 residues. Looked up from germline, CDR1 is SGHRS and CDR2 is YFSETQ.

The chain combines TRBV3-1 (or the pseudogene TRBV3-2) with TRBJ2-2, with D perhaps matching TRBD2 (6 bases). V was cut by 0 bases and J by 4 bases, with 9 bases left in between. The germline CDR1 and CDR2 sequences are LGHDT and YNNKEL (reference sequence). The CDR3 consists of 15 residues. The CDR3 region has the DNA TGTGCCAGCAGCCAAGATGCGGGAAGCACCGGGGAGCTGTTTTTT. Translation: CASSQDAGSTGELFF.

V and J are TRBV19 and TRBJ2-1, with 8 nucleotides matching TRBD2. The junction had 9 bases not matched to a gene; V was cut back by 7 bases and J by 4 bases. The CDR3 sequence is 15 residues long. The germline gives CDR1 LNHDA, CDR2 SQIVND (reference sequence). The CDR3 region has the DNA TGTGCCAGTACCACCGGGACTAGTGGGTACAATGAGCAGTTCTTC. This codes for CASTTGTSGYNEQFF.

The chain joins TRBV7-6 to TRBJ2-3; maybe TRBD1 (6 bases). This CDR3 comprises 16 residues. Germline V CDR1 and CDR2: SGHVS, FNYEAQ. V was cut by 5 bases and J by 3 bases, with 18 bases left in between. The CDR3 DNA is TGTGCCAGCAGCCCGCTTGGACAGCTACAGACAGATACGCAGTATTTT. Amino acid sequence: CASSPLGQLQTDTQYF.

J is TRBJ2-7 and V is TRBV18, with D tentatively TRBD2 (6 bases). Trimming took off 0 bases at V and 7 bases at J, with 10 bases between the two ends. The CDR3 loop spans 13 amino acids. Germline V lookup: CDR1 KGHSH, CDR2 LQKENI. CDR3 coding DNA: TGTGCCAGCTCACCACCGAGAGGGACTGAGCAGTACTTC. This codes for CASSPPRGTEQYF. The whole variable domain, remainder taken from reference TRBV18 and TRBJ2-7, is NAGVMQNPRHLVRRRGQEARLRCSPMKGHSHVYWYRQLPEEGLKFMVYLQKENIIDESGMPKERFSAEFPKEGPSILRIQQVVRGDSAAYFCASSPPRGTEQYFGPGTRLTVT.

The rearrangement joins TRBV10-3 to TRBJ1-1, with TRBD1 as a possible D gene (6 bases). V was shortened by 4 bases and J by 1 base, with 10 bases between the two germline ends. The CDR3 contains 14 residues. Looked up from germline, CDR1 is ENHRY and CDR2 is SYGVKD. Written as DNA, the CDR3 is TGTGCCATCAGTGGGTGGGGGCCGAACACTGAAGCTTTCTTT. Residues: CAISGWGPNTEAFF.

The CDR3 sequence: CASSLDGASSYGYTF. The CDR3 DNA is TGCGCCAGCAGCTTGGATGGGGCCTCGTCCTATGGCTACACCTTC. The genes are TRBV5-1 and TRBJ1-2; possibly TRBD1 for D (5 bases). Between the trimmed V and J ends, which lost 0 bases and 4 bases, there was a span of 13 bases. The germline V gene has CDR1 SGHRS and CDR2 YFSETQ. This CDR3 spans 15 amino acids.

This clone was recorded once. The rearrangement links TRBV6-5 to TRBJ2-7; 9 bases map to TRBD2. From germline, CDR1 is MNHEY and CDR2 SVGAGI. J lost 7 bases, V lost 2 bases, and 9 bases had no gene match. The CDR3 extends over 15 amino acids. CDR3 DNA: TGTGCCAGCAGTTACCAGGCGGGAGGGCCACGTGAGCAGTACTTC. Translating gives CASSYQAGGPREQYF.

This clone is labeled medium-sized (0.01 to 0.1%). The rearrangement uses TRBV6-5 and TRBJ1-6, with 7 bases that match TRBD1. This CDR3 contains 14 residues. J lost 9 bases, V lost 8 bases, and 10 bases had no gene match. CDR1 is MNHEY and CDR2 is SVGAGI in the germline V gene. The CDR3 region is CASARDSEISPLHF. The CDR3 DNA follows: TGTGCCAGCGCCCGGGACAGCGAAATTTCACCCCTCCACTTT.

This rearrangement joins TRBV5-1 to TRBJ1-1, with 7 positions matching TRBD1. V trimming: 1 base; J trimming: 5 bases; junction bases outside the gene matches: 5. Germline CDR1 reads SGHRS; CDR2 reads YFSETQ. The CDR3 has 14 amino acids. CDR3 DNA sequence: TGCGCCAGCAGCTTGATCGAGGGGGCTACTGAAGCTTTCTTT. Its translation is CASSLIEGATEAFF. Complete variable domain (other parts from reference TRBV5-1 and TRBJ1-1): KAGVTQTPRYLIKTRGQQVTLSCSPISGHRSVSWYQQTPGQGLQFLFEYFSETQRNKGNFPGRFSGRQFSNSRSEMNVSTLELGDSALYLCASSLIEGATEAFFGQGTRLTVV.

The CDR3 nucleotides are TGTGCCAGCAGTTTCTGGGAGCGGGAGGGCCGTGGAGATACGCAGTATTTT. This sequence encodes CASSFWEREGRGDTQYF. The rearrangement uses TRBV28 and TRBJ2-3; TRBD2 matches 10 bases. The germline V gene has CDR1 MDHEN and CDR2 SYDVKM. The CDR3 consists of 17 residues. V shed 3 bases and J 5 bases; nucleotides not matched to a gene: 11.

This clone was seen more than once but under ten times. The V gene is TRBV19, the J gene TRBJ2-7, with D possibly TRBD1 on 6 matching bases. The CDR3 length is 11 residues. The germline gives CDR1 LNHDA, CDR2 SQIVND (reference sequence). V was shortened by 3 bases and J by 6 bases, with 6 bases between the two germline ends. The CDR3: CASSMGAEQYF. Here the CDR3 DNA reads TGTGCCAGTAGTATGGGGGCCGAGCAGTACTTC.

The V call is TRBV11-1, the J call TRBJ2-5; 9 nucleotides match TRBD2. Losses at the gene ends were 5 bases for V and 3 bases for J; bases not matched to a gene: 10. CDR1 SGHAT and CDR2 FQDESV come from the germline V gene (reference sequence). This CDR3 is 16 amino acids long. The DNA of the CDR3 is TGTGCCAGCAGCACCCCCGGAGTAGCGGGGGAAGAGACCCAGTACTTC. Encoded protein: CASSTPGVAGEETQYF.

Only one count was recorded for this clone. V and J are TRBV28 and TRBJ2-7; TRBD1 might be the D (8 bases). Between the trimmed V and J ends, which lost 5 bases and 3 bases, there was a span of 23 bases. The germline gives CDR1 MDHEN, CDR2 SYDVKM. The CDR3 is made up of 17 amino acids. The CDR3 DNA reads as TGTGCCAGCAGTGCTTACGGGGGGACAGGCTTCATCTACGAGCAGTACTTC. Translating gives CASSAYGGTGFIYEQYF.

By share, this clone counts as medium-sized. One end of the junction is discordant with germline, which a read error may explain. The chain employs TRBV30 and TRBJ1-6; D not resolved. Germline V lookup: CDR1 GTSNPN, CDR2 SVGIG (reference sequence). CDR3 size: 16 residues. CDR3 region: CAWSFRGLAYNSPLHF. The DNA of the CDR3 is TGTGCCTGGAGTTTTCGGGGTCTCGCCTACAATTCACCCCTCCACTTT.

The chain uses TRBV18 and TRBJ1-6, with 7 bases identical to TRBD1. Germline V CDR1 and CDR2: KGHSH, LQKENI. V lost 4 bases and J lost 9; bases outside the gene matches: 9. This CDR3 has 15 residues. The CDR3 DNA reads as TGTGCCAGCTCACTCAGGGGACAGAGGGGTTCACCCCTCCACTTT. The encoded protein is CASSLRGQRGSPLHF.

The chain is built from TRBV24-1 and TRBJ2-1, with TRBD2 as a possible D gene (6 bases). Germline-derived CDR1 and CDR2 are KGHDR and SFDVKD. V gave up 4 bases and J gave up 8 bases, with 14 bases separating them. The CDR3 is 14 amino acids. The CDR3 loop reads CATSDASSVHEQFF. DNA of the CDR3: TGTGCCACCAGTGACGCCTCTAGCGTACATGAGCAGTTCTTC.